One and the same sample provided the 4 T cell receptor beta chains below, sequenced in a study of blood T cell repertoires in COVID-19. Profiling relied on immunoSEQ multiplex PCR, and the TCRdb table lists in-frame clones only, not all of them. The repertoire includes some 390,000 clones, over 75% of them detected once, and roughly 2.1% sits in the top ten. The sequencing sample was made of peripheral blood. The origin of the receptors is a woman in her fifties or sixties with COVID-19, enrolled during active disease.

This chain connects TRBV11-2 to TRBJ1-2; D perhaps matches TRBD1 (5 bases). Germline-derived CDR1 and CDR2 are SGHAT and FQNNGV. The CDR3 totals 15 residues. V was shortened by 5 bases and J by 7 bases, with 20 bases between the two germline ends. The DNA for the CDR3 is TGTGCCAGCAGCGCAAGAGGAAGGGGTTGGGGTGGCTACACCTTC. Translated, it gives CASSARGRGWGGYTF.

V and J are TRBV6-5 and TRBJ1-2, with 12 bases aligning to TRBD1. The ends lost 6 bases at V and 3 bases at J; junction bases unmatched: 2. From germline, CDR1 is MNHEY and CDR2 SVGAGI. The CDR3 extends over 14 amino acids. This CDR3 is CASSGTGGYYGYTF. Here the CDR3 DNA reads TGTGCCAGCAGCGGGACAGGGGGCTACTATGGCTACACCTTC.

The V and J genes are TRBV4-1 and TRBJ2-7; perhaps TRBD1 as D (5 bases). Germline CDR1 is MGHRA and CDR2 is YSYEKL. Deletions cut 0 bases from V and 1 base from J, with 13 bases between. The CDR3 totals 16 residues. This chain's CDR3 is CASSQDPAGPSYEQYF. The CDR3 nucleotides read TGCGCCAGCAGCCAAGATCCGGCAGGGCCTTCCTACGAGCAGTACTTC.

The V gene is TRBV11-2, the J gene TRBJ2-5; TRBD1 might be the D (6 bases). Trimming removed 8 bases at V and 6 bases at J, with 13 bases between. Germline CDR1 SGHAT, CDR2 FQNNGV. This CDR3 comprises 12 residues. DNA for the CDR3: TGTGCCAGCTGCCAGGGGTCTAAGACCCAGTACTTC. This encodes CASCQGSKTQYF.